These 29 T cell receptor beta chains share one sample of origin, sequenced in a study of control samples from healthy donors and cancer patients. Sequencing used immunoSEQ multiplex PCR; TCRdb keeps in-frame clones, though not all of them. The sample has 70,000 to 90,000 clones, 70% to 90% seen once. The specimen was PBMCs. These receptors were obtained from a woman aged 55-70 years with head and neck cancer.

The chain carries TRBV19 and TRBJ1-3; 8 bases align to TRBD1. V shed 9 bases, J shed 8 bases, and the junction held 3 bases outside the gene matches. Germline CDR1 reads LNHDA; CDR2 reads SQIVND (reference sequence). This CDR3 has 11 amino acids. CDR3 bases: TGTGCCAGCCAGGGGGCGGACACCATATATTTT. Translating gives CASQGADTIYF.

This sequence joins TRBV4-2 and TRBJ2-3, with TRBD2 as a possible D gene (6 bases). CDR1 is LGHNA and CDR2 is YNFKEQ in the germline V gene. Trimming took 8 bases from V and 3 from J, leaving 9 bases between them. The CDR3 is made up of 12 amino acids. The CDR3 nucleotides are TGTGCCAGCGGAAGCGGGACAGATACGCAGTATTTT. This encodes CASGSGTDTQYF.

The chain links TRBV5-1 to TRBJ2-7, with 8 bases matching TRBD2. Per germline, CDR1 SGHRS and CDR2 YFSETQ. The CDR3 is 18 amino acids. V gave up 2 bases and J gave up 4 bases; unmatched junction bases: 17. The CDR3 spells CASSFSPLAGPTKYEQYF. Written as DNA, the CDR3 is TGCGCCAGCAGCTTTTCCCCGCTAGCGGGTCCCACTAAATACGAGCAGTACTTC. The full variable domain, in which reference TRBV5-1 and TRBJ2-7 provide the parts outside the CDR3, is KAGVTQTPRYLIKTRGQQVTLSCSPISGHRSVSWYQQTPGQGLQFLFEYFSETQRNKGNFPGRFSGRQFSNSRSEMNVSTLELGDSALYLCASSFSPLAGPTKYEQYFGPGTRLTVT.

J is TRBJ2-7 and V is TRBV6-5, with D perhaps TRBD1 (6 bases). CDR1 MNHEY and CDR2 SVGAGI come from the germline V gene. This CDR3 has 13 residues. The germline V and J ends were trimmed by 5 bases and 4 bases, with 12 bases remaining between them. The CDR3 protein is CASSPRTEYEQYF. In nucleotides, the CDR3 is TGTGCCAGCAGTCCGAGGACAGAATACGAGCAGTACTTC.

The V and J genes are TRBV2 and TRBJ1-2; 9 bases align to TRBD1. Germline V CDR1 and CDR2: SNHLY, FYNNEI. The CDR3 runs to 14 residues. Unmatched junction bases numbered 10, after V lost 7 bases and J lost 7 bases. CDR3 sequence (DNA): TGTGCCAGCACCTGGGACAGGGCAAGTTCTGGCTACACCTTC. Residues: CASTWDRASSGYTF. Looking up the rest from reference TRBV2 and TRBJ1-2 gives the full variable domain: EPEVTQTPSHQVTQMGQEVILRCVPISNHLYFYWYRQILGQKVEFLVSFYNNEISEKSEIFDDQFSVERPDGSNFTLKIRSTKLEDSAMYFCASTWDRASSGYTFGSGTRLTVV.

The chain employs TRBV5-4 and TRBJ2-2; D is unresolved. Germline V lookup: CDR1 SGHNT, CDR2 YYREEE (reference sequence). The CDR3 loop spans 15 amino acids. Trimming pared 0 bases from V and 0 bases from J, leaving 6 bases between. In DNA form, the CDR3 reads TGTGCCAGCAGCTTGGACGGAGCGAACACCGGGGAGCTGTTTTTT. Encoded protein: CASSLDGANTGELFF. Full variable domain (rest looked up from reference TRBV5-4 and TRBJ2-2): ETGVTQSPTHLIKTRGQQVTLRCSSQSGHNTVSWYQQALGQGPQFIFQYYREEENGRGNFPPRFSGLQFPNYSSELNVNALELDDSALYLCASSLDGANTGELFFGEGSRLTVL.

This clone was counted a single time. The chain employs TRBV7-9 and TRBJ2-7; D might be TRBD1 or TRBD2, each matching 5 bases. Germline V gives CDR1 SEHNR, CDR2 FQNEAQ (reference sequence). Deletions cut 6 bases from V and 1 base from J, with 13 bases between. The CDR3 runs 14 residues. CDR3 loop: CASSKGTTSYEQYF. The CDR3 DNA reads TGTGCCAGCAGTAAGGGGACGACTTCCTACGAGCAGTACTTC. Full variable domain (outside the CDR3, taken from reference TRBV7-9 and TRBJ2-7): DTGVSQNPRHKITKRGQNVTFRCDPISEHNRLYWYRQTLGQGPEFLTYFQNEAQLEKSRLLSDRFSAERPKGSFSTLEIQRTEQGDSAMYLCASSKGTTSYEQYFGPGTRLTVT.

This sequence joins TRBV5-1 and TRBJ2-2; D uncertain. This CDR3 has 13 amino acids. Between the trimmed V and J ends, which lost 2 bases and 6 bases, there was a span of 8 bases. Per the germline V gene, CDR1 is SGHRS and CDR2 is YFSETQ. The CDR3 spells CASSLPQPGELFF. For the CDR3, the DNA is TGCGCCAGCAGCTTACCCCAGCCCGGGGAGCTGTTTTTT.

The rearrangement uses TRBV27 and TRBJ2-3; 14 positions agree with TRBD2. The germline gives CDR1 MNHEY, CDR2 SMNVEV (reference sequence). V dropped 5 bases and J dropped 5; count of bases not matched to a gene: 6. This CDR3 is 16 amino acids long. The CDR3 coding sequence is TGTGCCAGCAGTCGACCGGGACTAGCGGGAGTAGATACGCAGTATTTT. Its translation: CASSRPGLAGVDTQYF.

J is TRBJ2-1 and V is TRBV7-9, with D unresolved. The CDR3 loop spans 11 amino acids. Germline lookup yields CDR1 SEHNR and CDR2 FQNEAQ (reference sequence). V gave up 5 bases and J gave up 9 bases, with 8 bases separating them. The CDR3 spells CASSVSIEQFF. CDR3 nucleotides: TGTGCCAGCAGCGTTAGCATTGAGCAGTTCTTC.

The chain employs TRBV28 and TRBJ1-1; D is perhaps TRBD1 (5 bases). The CDR3 loop spans 15 amino acids. Trimming removed 6 bases from V and 1 base from J, with 15 bases in between. Germline CDR1 and CDR2: MDHEN and SYDVKM. DNA of the CDR3: TGTGCCAGCAGCGGAGGGAGGGGATCGAACACTGAAGCTTTCTTT. Amino acids: CASSGGRGSNTEAFF.

The CDR3 is CASSLVTVELFF. Here the CDR3 DNA reads TGTGCCAGCAGCTTAGTCACGGTGGAGCTGTTTTTT. This chain connects TRBV11-2 to TRBJ2-2; D unclear. Germline V CDR1 and CDR2: SGHAT, FQNNGV. V was clipped by 1 base and J by 10 bases, with 7 bases between them. This CDR3 comprises 12 residues.

This sequence joins TRBV5-1 and TRBJ2-7, with D possibly matching TRBD1 (5 bases). Germline CDR1 and CDR2: SGHRS and YFSETQ. CDR3 length: 14 amino acids. Trimming shortened V by 2 bases and J by 5 bases, and 14 bases separated the two germline ends. CDR3 amino acids: CASSFQKDTNEQYF. CDR3 nucleotide sequence: TGCGCCAGCAGCTTCCAAAAGGACACGAACGAGCAGTACTTC.

This chain joins TRBV12-3 or TRBV12-4 and TRBJ1-1; D not resolved. This CDR3 contains 13 residues. The V end was cut by 2 bases, the J end by 0 bases, with 4 bases between. CDR3 protein: CASSLTLNTEAFF. The DNA for the CDR3 is TGTGCCAGCAGTTTAACGTTGAACACTGAAGCTTTCTTT.

This clone is a singleton in its sample. The chain couples TRBV7-8 to TRBJ2-1; no reliable D call. The germline V and J ends were trimmed by 0 bases and 5 bases, with 8 bases remaining between them. Germline V lookup: CDR1 SGHVS, CDR2 FQNEAQ. The CDR3 has 14 residues. The CDR3 spells CASSLALVHNEQFF. CDR3 coding DNA: TGTGCCAGCAGCTTAGCCCTCGTCCACAATGAGCAGTTCTTC. Complete variable domain (other parts from reference TRBV7-8 and TRBJ2-1): GAGVSQSPRYKVAKRGQDVALRCDPISGHVSLFWYQQALGQGPEFLTYFQNEAQLDKSGLPSDRFFAERPEGSVSTLKIQRTQQEDSAVYLCASSLALVHNEQFFGPGTRLTVL.

This clone was seen only a few times. The CDR3 bases are TGTGCCAGCAGCGGGCACAGGGTAACCGGGGAGCTGTTTTTT. This codes for CASSGHRVTGELFF. This chain links TRBV7-2 with TRBJ2-2, with a weak D call TRBD1 (6 bases). The CDR3 consists of 14 residues. Germline V lookup: CDR1 SGHTA, CDR2 FQGNSA. V was cut by 5 bases and J by 5 bases, with 12 bases left in between.

The rearrangement links TRBV9 to TRBJ2-4, with a tentative D call TRBD2 (6 bases). The CDR3 runs to 16 residues. With 3 bases removed from V and 3 bases from J, the gap between germline ends came to 16 bases. CDR1 SGDLS and CDR2 YYNGEE come from the germline V gene. In DNA, the CDR3 is TGTGCCAGCAGCGCCGAAGCTAGCGCTAGCAAAAACATTCAGTACTTC. Encoded protein: CASSAEASASKNIQYF.

V usage is TRBV5-6 and J usage is TRBJ1-3, with 7 bases lining up with TRBD1. The CDR3 runs 14 residues. Germline loops: CDR1 SGHDT, CDR2 YYEEEE. The J segment lost 2 bases and the V segment lost 3 bases, leaving 2 bases of the junction unmatched. CDR3 DNA sequence: TGTGCCAGCAGCTCGACAGGGACTGGAAACACCATATATTTT. Protein product: CASSSTGTGNTIYF.

V usage is TRBV3-1 (or the pseudogene TRBV3-2) and J usage is TRBJ2-2, with 9 bases that match TRBD1. Trimming cost V 5 bases and J 4 bases; bases outside gene matches: 2. Germline lookup yields CDR1 LGHDT and CDR2 YNNKEL (reference sequence). There are 14 residues in the CDR3. The CDR3 sequence: CASSRDRVTGELFF. DNA for the CDR3: TGTGCCAGCAGCAGGGACAGGGTCACCGGGGAGCTGTTTTTT.

This clone was detected only a few times. The rearrangement links TRBV5-1 to TRBJ1-1; tentative D call: TRBD1 (6 bases). Trimming removed 4 bases from V and 0 bases from J, with 13 bases in between. The CDR3 spans 15 residues. Germline CDR1 SGHRS, CDR2 YFSETQ. DNA for the CDR3: TGCGCCAGCAGCATACAGGGATCCCTGAACACTGAAGCTTTCTTT. It is translated as CASSIQGSLNTEAFF.

The rearrangement uses TRBV19 and TRBJ2-1; D not certain. The CDR3 loop spans 14 amino acids. Germline CDR1 LNHDA, CDR2 SQIVND (reference sequence). Trimming left V 5 bases short and J 0 bases short, with 8 bases between. The CDR3 DNA follows: TGTGCCAGTAGTTCCGTCAACTCCTACAATGAGCAGTTCTTC. Encoded protein: CASSSVNSYNEQFF.

The V and J genes are TRBV6-5 and TRBJ1-5; the D gene is possibly TRBD1 (6 bases). This CDR3 comprises 15 residues. CDR1 and CDR2 from the germline V gene are MNHEY and SVGAGI. V was clipped by 7 bases and J by 5 bases, with 18 bases between them. Here the CDR3 DNA reads TGTGCCAGCATGGGGCTGCGGCAGGGGCATCAGCCCCAGCATTTT. Amino acid sequence: CASMGLRQGHQPQHF.

V usage is TRBV7-2 and J usage is TRBJ2-5; 8 positions match TRBD1. Trimming cost V 5 bases and J 0 bases; bases outside gene matches: 5. The CDR3 is made up of 15 amino acids. Germline CDR1 SGHTA, CDR2 FQGNSA. The CDR3 region has the DNA TGTGCCAGCAGCGTACAGACAGGGGACCAAGAGACCCAGTACTTC. Protein: CASSVQTGDQETQYF.

The chain carries TRBV12-5 and TRBJ2-1, with a tentative D call TRBD2 (6 bases). The CDR3 spans 15 residues. In germline, CDR1 is LGHNT, CDR2 FRNRAP. Trimming stripped 0 bases from V and 8 bases from J, with 14 bases between. CDR3 in amino acids: CASGLVPGSSDEQFF. The CDR3 nucleotides read TGTGCTAGTGGTTTGGTACCCGGGAGCAGCGATGAGCAGTTCTTC.

The sample holds a few counts of this clone. The chain is built from TRBV7-2 and TRBJ2-5; possibly TRBD1 for D (6 bases). This CDR3 has 13 residues. Germline-derived CDR1 and CDR2 are SGHTA and FQGNSA. Deletions cut 5 bases from V and 2 bases from J, with 9 bases between. CDR3 residues: CASSRDIQETQYF. CDR3 bases: TGTGCCAGCAGCCGGGACATACAAGAGACCCAGTACTTC. The variable domain in full, completed from reference TRBV7-2 and TRBJ2-5, reads GAGVSQSPSNKVTEKGKDVELRCDPISGHTALYWYRQSLGQGLEFLIYFQGNSAPDKSGLPSDRFSAERTGGSVSTLTIQRTQQEDSAVYLCASSRDIQETQYFGPGTRLLVL.

This sequence joins TRBV3-1 (or the pseudogene TRBV3-2) and TRBJ2-5; TRBD1 agrees at 7 bases. Germline V gene data show CDR1 as LGHDT and CDR2 as YNNKEL (reference sequence). There are 13 residues in the CDR3. V shed 6 bases and J 3 bases; nucleotides not matched to a gene: 4. CDR3 protein: CASRHRGEETQYF. In DNA, the CDR3 is TGTGCCAGCAGGCACAGGGGAGAAGAGACCCAGTACTTC.

V usage is TRBV5-1 and J usage is TRBJ2-3, with 8 bases identical to TRBD2. The CDR3 runs to 15 residues. The ends lost 0 bases at V and 3 bases at J; junction bases unmatched: 3. CDR1 and CDR2 (germline): SGHRS, YFSETQ. The CDR3 coding sequence is TGCGCCAGCAGCTTGGGTGCTAGCGGGACAGATACGCAGTATTTT. Its translation is CASSLGASGTDTQYF.

The rearrangement links TRBV4-1 to TRBJ2-7, with 9 bases matching TRBD2. Germline assignment: CDR1 MGHRA and CDR2 YSYEKL. V shed 3 bases and J 6 bases; nucleotides not matched to a gene: 21. The length of the CDR3 is 19 residues. In DNA, the CDR3 is TGCGCCAGCAGCCAGGGGTTCGCGGGAGGGCCAAGGTTTAGGGGCGAGCAGTACTTC. Its protein product is CASSQGFAGGPRFRGEQYF.

The chain carries TRBV11-2 and TRBJ2-7; 10 nucleotides agree with TRBD2. CDR3 size: 16 residues. Germline V lookup: CDR1 SGHAT, CDR2 FQNNGV. V lost 0 bases, J lost 1 base, and 3 bases stayed unmatched. As DNA, the CDR3 is TGTGCCAGCAGCTTAGAGACTAGCGGGCGTTCCTACGAGCAGTACTTC. As protein: CASSLETSGRSYEQYF.